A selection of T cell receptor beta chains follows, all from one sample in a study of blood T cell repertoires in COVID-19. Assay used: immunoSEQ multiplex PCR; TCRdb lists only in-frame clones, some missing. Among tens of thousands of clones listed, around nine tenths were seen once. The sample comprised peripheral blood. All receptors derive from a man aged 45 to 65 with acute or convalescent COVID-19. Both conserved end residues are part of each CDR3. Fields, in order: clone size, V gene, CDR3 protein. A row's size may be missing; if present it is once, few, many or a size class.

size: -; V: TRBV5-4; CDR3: CASSLGSGLAGETQYF
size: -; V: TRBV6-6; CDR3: CASSYGDTYNSPLHF
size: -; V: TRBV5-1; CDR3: CASSPLSGGRQPQHF
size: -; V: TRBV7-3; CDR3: CASSLTGGHTSGVGTDTQYF
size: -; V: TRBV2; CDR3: CASRTSLSIEQFF
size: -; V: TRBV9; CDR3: CASSVDRGNTEAFF
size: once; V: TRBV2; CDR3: CASSADRAFGNTIYF
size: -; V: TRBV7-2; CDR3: CASSLMDPGSDTEAFF
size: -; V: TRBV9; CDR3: CASSARDRYTDTQYF
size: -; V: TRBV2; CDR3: CASRVDRGLQETQYF
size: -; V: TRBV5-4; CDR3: CASSLASVTKETQYF
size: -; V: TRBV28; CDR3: CASSLWTARNTIYF
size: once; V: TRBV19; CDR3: CASNEEGFSGNTIYF
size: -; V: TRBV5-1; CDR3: CASSAGTSGGDEQFF
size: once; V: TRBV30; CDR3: CAWSVPGVGTEAFF
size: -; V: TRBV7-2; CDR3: CASSGVGTGGYNEQFF
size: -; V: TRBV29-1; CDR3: CSGSRGPDQPQHF
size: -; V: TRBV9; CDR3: CASSAGQGQGEKLFF
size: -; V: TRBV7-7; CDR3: CASSPDGASEAFF
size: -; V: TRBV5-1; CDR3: CASSLAPLAYYEQYF
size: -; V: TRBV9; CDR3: CASSVDEGGPTDTQYF
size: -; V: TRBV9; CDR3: CASSPRTGLNEKLFF
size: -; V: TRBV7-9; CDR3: CASSQDRRNQPQHF
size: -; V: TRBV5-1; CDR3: CASSLGDNNEQFF
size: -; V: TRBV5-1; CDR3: CASSLTISSYNSPLHF
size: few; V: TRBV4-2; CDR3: CASSPYLAGGDGEQYF
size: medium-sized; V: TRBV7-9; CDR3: CASSLVNRGSYGYTF
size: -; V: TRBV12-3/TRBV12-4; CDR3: CASSTQETQYF
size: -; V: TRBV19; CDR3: CASSIRGTSGYEQYF
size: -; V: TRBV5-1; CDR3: CASSGTSAHNEQFF
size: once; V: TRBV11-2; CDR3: CASSLHRGQGSPLHF
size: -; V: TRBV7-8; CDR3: CASSRGQANTEAFF
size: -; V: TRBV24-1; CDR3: CATNGGPRDTQYF
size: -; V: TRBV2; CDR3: CASSGQGLGTEAFF
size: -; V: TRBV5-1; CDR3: CASSLGEGPNGEQFF
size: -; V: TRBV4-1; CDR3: CASSQDLGTGGVETQYF
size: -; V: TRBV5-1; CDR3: CASSFEPGTSGRFSYNEQFF
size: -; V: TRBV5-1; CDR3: CASSEQGAVGSPLHF
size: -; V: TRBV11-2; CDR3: CASSLDRRGNIQYF
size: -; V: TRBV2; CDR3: CASSERSTDTQYF
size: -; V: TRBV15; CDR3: CATSRGTGEFIEKLFF